These 21 T cell receptor beta chains share one sample of origin, sequenced in a study of CD8 T cells in ankylosing spondylitis. Findings of the study overall: A TCR beta motif made of several highly homologous variants seemed typical of ankylosing spondylitis blood.

No antigen is known for these receptors. Using its own MiXCR run on the 5' RACE reads, TCRdb lists one record per CDR3 protein. This sample yields fewer than 750,000 distinct CDR3 sequences, of which around 19% are seen a single time; about 20% belongs to the top ten. The sample comprised blood, either unsorted or a sorted T cell fraction (not recorded which). These TCRs come from a male donor with ankylosing spondylitis.

This clonotype was seen only a few times. The chain's CDR3 is CASSSPTGYNEQFF. The CDR3 nucleotides are TGTGCCAGCAGCTCCCCGACAGGTTACAATGAGCAGTTCTTC. The chain is built from TRBV5-4 and TRBJ2-1; a possible D gene is TRBD1 (6 bases). This CDR3 comprises 14 residues. Trimming removed 3 bases at V and 4 bases at J, with 11 bases between. The germline gives CDR1 SGHNT, CDR2 YYREEE (reference sequence).

The chain employs TRBV7-2 and TRBJ1-5; no reliable D call. The germline V and J ends were trimmed by 4 bases and 4 bases, with 11 bases remaining between them. Germline CDR1 is SGHTA and CDR2 is FQGNSA. CDR3 length: 14 residues. DNA of the CDR3: TGTGCCAGCAGCTACCCAGGACTTAATCAGCCCCAGCATTTT. Protein: CASSYPGLNQPQHF.

This clonotype occurred a few times. The genes are TRBV5-6 and TRBJ1-3; D is uncertain. The length of the CDR3 is 14 residues. In germline, CDR1 is SGHDT, CDR2 YYEEEE. Trimming took 5 bases from V and 0 from J, leaving 9 bases between them. As DNA, the CDR3 is TGTGCCAGCAGATATCGGCACTCTGGAAACACCATATATTTT. It is translated as CASRYRHSGNTIYF.

This rearrangement joins TRBV6-2 or TRBV6-3 to TRBJ2-7; D possibly corresponds to TRBD1 (5 bases). Trimming cost V 0 bases and J 1 base, with 19 bases left between them. CDR1 and CDR2 (germline): MNHEY, SVGEGT. The CDR3 is 18 residues long. The CDR3 DNA reads as TGTGCCAGCAGTTACTCGAAGTTAGCAGTCGCAGGGTCCTACGAGCAGTACTTC. It codes for CASSYSKLAVAGSYEQYF.

The genes are TRBV5-1 and TRBJ1-3, with 9 bases identical to TRBD1. J gave up 2 bases and V 4 bases, and 7 bases lay outside the gene matches. This CDR3 is 16 amino acids long. Germline V gene lookup returns CDR1 SGHRS and CDR2 YFSETQ. CDR3 in amino acids: CASSAQGARAGNTIYF. The CDR3 nucleotides are TGCGCCAGCAGCGCACAGGGGGCGCGGGCTGGAAACACCATATATTTT. Variable domain in full (rest from reference TRBV5-1 and TRBJ1-3): KAGVTQTPRYLIKTRGQQVTLSCSPISGHRSVSWYQQTPGQGLQFLFEYFSETQRNKGNFPGRFSGRQFSNSRSEMNVSTLELGDSALYLCASSAQGARAGNTIYFGEGSWLTVV.

A few counts support this clonotype. The rearrangement uses TRBV12-3 or TRBV12-4 and TRBJ2-7; 10 nucleotides match TRBD1. The CDR3 loop spans 14 amino acids. Trimming at V came to 5 bases and at J to 5 bases, leaving 6 bases not matched to a gene. The CDR3 bases are TGTGCCAGCAGTGGGGACAGGGGATTCAACGAGCAGTACTTC. Its translation is CASSGDRGFNEQYF.

The sample holds a few counts of this clonotype. The chain is built from TRBV5-1 and TRBJ2-1, with 9 bases fitting TRBD2. Germline CDR1 SGHRS, CDR2 YFSETQ. This CDR3 is 15 amino acids long. V dropped 0 bases and J dropped 4; count of bases not matched to a gene: 2. CDR3 protein: CASSLDTSGYNEQFF. As DNA, the CDR3 is TGCGCCAGCAGCTTGGACACTAGCGGGTACAATGAGCAGTTCTTC. Combining the CDR3 with reference TRBV5-1 and TRBJ2-1 gives the whole variable domain KAGVTQTPRYLIKTRGQQVTLSCSPISGHRSVSWYQQTPGQGLQFLFEYFSETQRNKGNFPGRFSGRQFSNSRSEMNVSTLELGDSALYLCASSLDTSGYNEQFFGPGTRLTVL.

The CDR3 region has the DNA TGTGCCATCAGTGTAGGAGACAGCACTGAAGCTTTCTTT. Residues: CAISVGDSTEAFF. The chain recombines TRBV10-3 with TRBJ1-1; tentatively, D is TRBD1 (5 bases). The CDR3 sequence is 13 residues long. Trimming removed 4 bases at V and 4 bases at J, with 10 bases between. Germline V gene sequence: CDR1 ENHRY, CDR2 SYGVKD.

This clonotype was picked up a small number of times. As DNA, the CDR3 is TGTGCCAGCAGTTACTGGGCCCATGCTCAAGAGACCCAGTACTTC. The encoded protein is CASSYWAHAQETQYF. The V and J genes are TRBV6-5 and TRBJ2-5; D gene unclear. The CDR3 runs to 15 residues. Germline assignment: CDR1 MNHEY and CDR2 SVGAGI. V was trimmed by 1 base and J by 2 bases, leaving 11 bases between them.

The chain carries TRBV6-1 and TRBJ2-3, with 11 positions matching TRBD2. The CDR3 spans 16 residues. Germline CDR1 reads MNHNS; CDR2 reads SASEGT. V lost 6 bases and J lost 4; bases outside the gene matches: 9. DNA of the CDR3: TGTGCCAGCAGCTCCACGACTAGCGGGATCGCAGATACGCAGTATTTT. Protein: CASSSTTSGIADTQYF.

This clonotype came up a few times. V usage is TRBV3-1 and J usage is TRBJ2-1, with 9 bases lining up with TRBD2. This CDR3 comprises 17 residues. V trimming: 0 bases; J trimming: 4 bases; junction bases outside the gene matches: 7. The germline V gene encodes CDR1 LGHDT and CDR2 YNNKEL (reference sequence). The DNA of the CDR3 is TGTGCCAGCAGCCAAGATGAAGTCAGCGGGGGGTACAATGAGCAGTTCTTC. Its protein is CASSQDEVSGGYNEQFF.

This clonotype was seen many times. The V and J genes are TRBV12-3 or TRBV12-4 and TRBJ1-2; the D gene is possibly TRBD1 (5 bases). The CDR3 has 13 residues. Between the trimmed V and J ends, which lost 2 bases and 5 bases, there was a span of 9 bases. Here the CDR3 reads CASSLRGTYGYTF. In nucleotides, the CDR3 is TGTGCCAGCAGTTTAAGGGGAACGTATGGCTACACCTTC.

This clonotype turned up a few times. The chain is built from TRBV20-1 and TRBJ1-1; TRBD1 agrees at 7 bases. This CDR3 contains 13 residues. Germline-derived CDR1 and CDR2 are DFQATT and SNEGSKA (reference sequence). After removal of 8 bases from V and 0 bases from J, the junction contained 6 bases not matched to a gene. The chain's CDR3 is CSSNQGVNTEAFF. The DNA of the CDR3 is TGCAGTTCCAATCAGGGGGTGAACACTGAAGCTTTCTTT.

This clonotype was seen a few times. This chain uses TRBV30 with TRBJ2-4, with 8 bases lining up with TRBD1. Looked up from germline, CDR1 is GTSNPN and CDR2 is SVGIG (reference sequence). There are 14 residues in the CDR3. Trimming cost V 5 bases and J 5 bases; bases outside gene matches: 8. CDR3 in amino acids: CAWHRTGRENIQYF. The DNA for the CDR3 is TGTGCCTGGCACCGGACAGGGCGAGAAAACATTCAGTACTTC.

The rearrangement links TRBV5-4 to TRBJ2-2; D gene ambiguous. CDR3 length: 14 residues. V was pared by 4 bases and J by 2 bases, with 9 bases between. Germline lookup yields CDR1 SGHNT and CDR2 YYREEE (reference sequence). The CDR3 DNA follows: TGTGCCAGCAGCGAAGGGCACAACACCGGGGAGCTGTTTTTT. Translated: CASSEGHNTGELFF.

This clonotype was detected a few times. The chain uses TRBV4-1 and TRBJ2-2; 7 bases fit TRBD2. In germline, CDR1 is MGHRA, CDR2 YSYEKL. This CDR3 is 16 amino acids long. Trimming cost V 1 base and J 5 bases; bases outside gene matches: 7. The CDR3 nucleotides are TGCGCCAGCAGCCAAGGATCCGGGGGGTCAACCGGGGAGCTGTTTTTT. Residues: CASSQGSGGSTGELFF.

This clonotype was counted a few times. The genes are TRBV4-2 and TRBJ1-2, with D uncertain. V lost 0 bases and J lost 0, with 8 bases in between. The germline CDR1 and CDR2 sequences are LGHNA and YNFKEQ. This CDR3 contains 15 residues. The CDR3 protein is CASSQEVAANYGYTF. In DNA, the CDR3 is TGTGCCAGCAGCCAAGAGGTGGCAGCTAACTATGGCTACACCTTC.

This clonotype was counted only a few times. This chain joins TRBV9 and TRBJ2-1, with D perhaps TRBD1 (7 bases). The CDR3 is 13 residues long. From germline, CDR1 is SGDLS and CDR2 YYNGEE. Deletions cut 6 bases from V and 8 bases from J, with 15 bases between. This CDR3 reads CASNEEGADEQFF. The CDR3, as DNA: TGTGCCAGCAATGAGGAGGGGGCCGATGAGCAGTTCTTC.

This clonotype was counted only a few times. The CDR3 is CASSGRTWNEQYF. The CDR3 DNA reads as TGTGCCAGTAGTGGCCGGACTTGGAACGAGCAGTACTTC. The chain employs TRBV19 and TRBJ2-7; D may be TRBD2 (5 bases). Germline-derived CDR1 and CDR2 are LNHDA and SQIVND (reference sequence). Deletions cut 5 bases from V and 5 bases from J, with 13 bases between. This CDR3 spans 13 amino acids.

The gene calls are TRBV3-1 and TRBJ2-7; 7 positions match TRBD1. The CDR3 runs to 15 residues. CDR1 and CDR2 (germline): LGHDT, YNNKEL (reference sequence). V shed 5 bases, J shed 3 bases, and the junction held 10 bases outside the gene matches. Here the CDR3 reads CASSSTTTGNYEQYF. Written as DNA, the CDR3 is TGTGCCAGCAGCTCGACTACGACAGGGAACTACGAGCAGTACTTC.

The rearrangement uses TRBV20-1 and TRBJ2-7, with D tentatively TRBD2 (6 bases). Germline V gene sequence: CDR1 DFQATT, CDR2 SNEGSKA (reference sequence). The V end was cut by 4 bases, the J end by 7 bases, with 23 bases between. The CDR3 is 15 amino acids. The CDR3 DNA sequence: TGCAGTGCTACCACGCGGACTAAAACATGGGTGGAGCAGTACTTC. Its protein product is CSATTRTKTWVEQYF.